Listed below are T cell receptor beta chains from one sample, sequenced in a study of blood T cell repertoires in COVID-19. The repertoire was sequenced with immunoSEQ multiplex PCR; TCRdb's copy has only in-frame clones and lacks some. The sample holds about 170,000 clones; about 90% are singletons and the top ten take approximately 4.8%. The sequencing input was peripheral blood. The receptors stem from a man aged 25 to 40 with COVID-19, enrolled during active disease. CDR3s include the opening cysteine and the closing phenylalanine or tryptophan. The D gene is left open where the match is weak. Some rows have no size entry. The others give once, few or many, or a class for an expanded clone.

TRBD2	TRBV11-2	TRBJ2-2	15	-	TGTGCCAGCAGCTACGGGGGGGGCAACACCGGGGAGCTGTTTTTT	CASSYGGGNTGELFF
-	TRBV12-3/TRBV12-4	TRBJ1-1	13	-	TGTGCCAGCAGTCCCACAGGGAACACTGAAGCTTTCTTT	CASSPTGNTEAFF
-	TRBV9	TRBJ2-7	16	-	TGTGCCAGCAGCGTAACCCCCCTACAGGGTAGGGACGAGCAGTACTTC	CASSVTPLQGRDEQYF
-	TRBV5-1	TRBJ1-2	14	-	TGCGCCAGCAGCTCCCGGGGGGGGGCGTCGGGCTACACCTTC	CASSSRGGASGYTF
-	TRBV3-1/TRBV3-2	TRBJ1-1	15	-	TGTGCCAGCAGCCCGTCGACAGTTTGGAACACTGAAGCTTTCTTT	CASSPSTVWNTEAFF
-	TRBV28	TRBJ1-1	14	-	TGTGCCAGCAGTTCTGGACAGTTGAACACTGAAGCTTTCTTT	CASSSGQLNTEAFF
-	TRBV3-1/TRBV3-2	TRBJ1-6	15	-	TGTGCCAGCAGCCCCCAGCGGAACTATAATTCACCCCTCCACTTT	CASSPQRNYNSPLHF
-	TRBV28	TRBJ1-5	14	-	TGTGCCAGCAGTTTTGAGTATAGCAATCAGCCCCAGCATTTT	CASSFEYSNQPQHF
TRBD2	TRBV27	TRBJ2-1	13	many	TGTGCCAGCAATGATAGCGGGAGTCATGAGCAGTTCTTC	CASNDSGSHEQFF
TRBD1	TRBV27	TRBJ1-5	16	-	TGTGCCAGCAGTTTAGCCGGCAGGGGGCGCAATCAGCCCCAGCATTTT	CASSLAGRGRNQPQHF
-	TRBV28	TRBJ1-6	14	-	TGTGCCAGCAGATTGTCGTTGTCTAATTCACCCCTCCACTTT	CASRLSLSNSPLHF
TRBD1	TRBV5-4	TRBJ1-1	15	-	TGTGCCAGCTGGGACAGGGGCACAGAAAATAATGAAGCTTTCTTT	CASWDRGTENNEAFF
-	TRBV7-6	TRBJ2-4	19	-	TGTGCCAGCAGCTTACACCCAGGGGACGGGGTCGGGGCCAAAAACATTCAGTACTTC	CASSLHPGDGVGAKNIQYF
-	TRBV6-6	TRBJ2-2	13	-	TGTGCCAGCAGACAGGGAATGGCCGGGGAGCTGTTTTTT	CASRQGMAGELFF
-	TRBV29-1	TRBJ1-1	12	-	TGCAGCGTCTGGGACACGGCCACTGAAGCTTTCTTT	CSVWDTATEAFF
-	TRBV23-1	TRBJ1-5	16	-	TGCGCCAGCAGTCAGGAAAACAGGGATCCCAATCAGCCCCAGCATTTT	CASSQENRDPNQPQHF
-	TRBV13	TRBJ2-3	12	-	TGTGCCAGCAGCTTATATCCAGATACGCAGTATTTT	CASSLYPDTQYF
-	TRBV5-6	TRBJ1-3	12	-	TGTGCCAGCAGCTTGGTAGGAAACACCATATATTTT	CASSLVGNTIYF
-	TRBV4-2	TRBJ1-2	16	-	TGTGCCAGCAGCCAAGATTTGGCCCGGACAGACTATGGCTACACCTTC	CASSQDLARTDYGYTF
-	TRBV28	TRBJ1-5	14	once	TGTGCCAGCAGTGGGGGCAGACGGAATCAGCCCCAGCATTTT	CASSGGRRNQPQHF
TRBD2	TRBV11-3	TRBJ2-1	15	once	TGTGCCAGCAGCCCGAGCGGGAGGTTATACAATGAGCAGTTCTTC	CASSPSGRLYNEQFF
TRBD2	TRBV29-1	TRBJ2-1	16	-	TGCAGCGACAAACAGCGGGGGGCTGGCTTCTACAATGAGCAGTTCTTC	CSDKQRGAGFYNEQFF
-	TRBV19	TRBJ1-1	14	-	TGTGCCAGTAGTATAGGGTCGGTGAGAACTGAAGCTTTCTTT	CASSIGSVRTEAFF
-	TRBV6-5	TRBJ1-2	12	-	TGTGCCAGCAGTTACGATGGAGGTGGCTACACCTTC	CASSYDGGGYTF
-	TRBV11-2	TRBJ1-6	18	-	TGTGCCAGCAGCTTAGAACCCACAGGCGTCATCTATAATTCACCCCTCCACTTT	CASSLEPTGVIYNSPLHF
-	TRBV5-4	TRBJ1-5	15	-	TGTGCCAGCAGCTTGGGGGCAGGGCGCGATCAGCCCCAGCATTTT	CASSLGAGRDQPQHF
TRBD1	TRBV7-9	TRBJ1-1	17	-	TGTGCCAGCAGCTTGCTTATGGGACAGGGGGCGAATACTGAAGCTTTCTTT	CASSLLMGQGANTEAFF
-	TRBV5-1	TRBJ1-2	14	few	TGCGCCAGCAGCTTGGAGAGAGCTAACTATGGCTACACCTTC	CASSLERANYGYTF
-	TRBV5-4	TRBJ2-5	14	-	TGTGCCAGCAGCTTGGTGCGTCAGGGGGAGACCCAGTACTTC	CASSLVRQGETQYF
-	TRBV7-2	TRBJ1-6	17	once	TGTGCCAGCAGCTTAGGCCCGGGAGGGGTCTATAATTCACCCCTCCACTTT	CASSLGPGGVYNSPLHF
TRBD1	TRBV2	TRBJ1-2	14	once	TGTGCCAGCAGTCAATTACAGGGGGCGCGGGGCTACACCTTC	CASSQLQGARGYTF
-	TRBV19	TRBJ1-2	14	-	TGTGCCAGTAGTATGACAGCAACTAACTATGGCTACACCTTC	CASSMTATNYGYTF
TRBD2	TRBV4-3	TRBJ2-1	21	few	TGCGCCAGCAGCCAAGATCTATCAGTAGGGGCGGGAGTGGGCTGGTACAATGAGCAGTTCTTC	CASSQDLSVGAGVGWYNEQFF
-	TRBV19	TRBJ1-5	13	-	TGTGCCAGTAGTAATACAGGGTTTCAGCCCCAGCATTTT	CASSNTGFQPQHF
-	TRBV9	TRBJ1-4	17	-	TGTGCCAGCAGCTCTGGAGTGGGGGGGACAACTAATGAAAAACTGTTTTTT	CASSSGVGGTTNEKLFF
-	TRBV11-3	TRBJ2-7	12	-	TGTGCCAGCAGCTTCAGCGGCAGCGAGCAGTACTTC	CASSFSGSEQYF
-	TRBV29-1	TRBJ2-2	13	-	TGCAGCGTGGACGAACGGAGGACCGGGGAGCTGTTTTTT	CSVDERRTGELFF
TRBD2	TRBV7-3	TRBJ2-3	16	-	TGTGCCAGCAGCTTAGGACTAGCGGGAGCCACAGATACGCAGTATTTT	CASSLGLAGATDTQYF
-	TRBV7-2	TRBJ1-1	16	few	TGTGCCAGCAGCTCGCTGTTTGGACAGTGGAACACTGAAGCTTTCTTT	CASSSLFGQWNTEAFF
-	TRBV7-2	TRBJ1-1	15	-	TGTGCCAGCAGCTCCCGGGAAGGGGGGAACACTGAAGCTTTCTTT	CASSSREGGNTEAFF
-	TRBV5-8	TRBJ1-5	14	once	TGTGCCAGCACCCTCAGGGATAGCAATCAGCCCCAGCATTTT	CASTLRDSNQPQHF
-	TRBV4-1	TRBJ2-1	15	-	TGCGCCAGCAGCCAAGAGGCTGCAATCTACAATGAGCAGTTCTTC	CASSQEAAIYNEQFF
-	TRBV19	TRBJ1-1	13	-	TGTGCCAGTAGTATCGAGCTGAAGTTTGATACTTTCTTT	CASSIELKFDTFF
-	TRBV7-7	TRBJ2-1	11	-	TGTGCCAGCAGCGCAGGGGTTGAGCAGTTCTTC	CASSAGVEQFF
-	TRBV27	TRBJ2-1	12	-	TGTGCCAGCAGTCGATGGGCGAATGAGCAGTTCTTC	CASSRWANEQFF
-	TRBV11-2	TRBJ1-1	15	few	TGTGCCAGCAGCCCAGGGTACAGGGTAGGGACTGAAGCTTTCTTT	CASSPGYRVGTEAFF
-	TRBV27	TRBJ2-7	15	-	TGTGCCAGCAGTTTCGGAGGGGTAAGCTCCTACGAGCAGTACTTC	CASSFGGVSSYEQYF
TRBD1	TRBV7-7	TRBJ2-5	14	-	TGTGCCAGCAGCCGGACAGGAGTACAAGAGACCCAGTACTTC	CASSRTGVQETQYF
-	TRBV24-1	TRBJ2-2	14	-	TGTGCCACCAGCGCAGGGCCGAACACCGGGGAGCTGTTTTTT	CATSAGPNTGELFF
TRBD1	TRBV28	TRBJ1-1	13	-	TGTGCCAGCAGTTTGCCGGACAGGGCCGAAGCTTTCTTT	CASSLPDRAEAFF
TRBD1	TRBV14	TRBJ2-5	15	-	TGTGCCAGCAGCCAACAGGGGGCCCCCCAAGAGACCCAGTACTTC	CASSQQGAPQETQYF
-	TRBV12-3/TRBV12-4	TRBJ2-7	13	-	TGTGCCAGCAGTGGTGGACAGTCCTACGAGCAGTACTTC	CASSGGQSYEQYF
-	TRBV18	TRBJ2-7	14	-	TGTGCCAGCTCACCGACTGAGCCCTCCTACGAGCAGTACTTC	CASSPTEPSYEQYF